This T cell receptor (beta chain) emerged from a study of shared clonotypes between healthy human individuals. Study results and caveats: Sampling used blood alone; tissue repertoires probably differ. Richness estimates generally favored naive over memory subsets.

About this clone itself: The antigen remains unidentified.

This CDR3 has 15 residues. V gave up 2 bases and J gave up 1 base, with 11 bases separating them. Germline assignment: CDR1 SGHAT and CDR2 FQDESV (reference sequence). Naivety among CD8 cells was defined by CD45RO negativity and positive CCR7 selection, thereby excluding terminally differentiated effector memory CD45RA+ cells. The donor population consisted of healthy HIV-negative adults with no recent acute infections or vaccinations. The donor cohort consisted entirely of Caucasian adults residing in Nashville, Tennessee. Sequencing was performed with immunoSEQ multiplex PCR; in TCRdb, only in-frame clones are kept and a portion is missing. The sample lists over 2,000,000 clones, approximately 92% seen once, with about 1.7% in the top ten.

The sequence was collected from a man aged 18-30 years in good health. Some clones in this sample may be carry-over from other donors' samples. The gene calls are TRBV11-1 and TRBJ1-1; D uncertain. Sequencing was carried out using naive CD8+ T cells from PBMCs. CDR3 nucleotide sequence: TGTGCCAGCAGCTTAACGGCTGTTGGGAACACTGAAGCTTTCTTT. This gives the protein CASSLTAVGNTEAFF.